This TCR beta chain was obtained from a study of T cells in Graves' hyperthyroidism and ophthalmopathy. Researchers amplified the TCR beta CDR3 regions from RNA transcripts. The study used the HTBI primer set for a first-round RT-PCR of the TCR CDR3. TCRdb re-called the multiplex PCR reads through MiXCR, storing one row per CDR3 protein. Altogether around 300,000 distinct CDR3 sequences are present, about 20% being singletons, with the ten largest covering over 55%. CDR3 length: 12 residues. Deletions cut 4 bases from V and 6 bases from J, with 11 bases between. CDR1 is SGHDT and CDR2 is YYEEEE in the germline V gene.

The receptor's source is a man younger than 40 with Graves' ophthalmopathy. J is TRBJ2-7 and V is TRBV5-6; D might be TRBD1 or TRBD2, each matching 5 bases. Sequenced material: blood. The CDR3 sequence: CASSPLGAEQYF. Here the CDR3 DNA reads TGTGCCAGCAGCCCACTAGGGGCCGAGCAGTACTTC.